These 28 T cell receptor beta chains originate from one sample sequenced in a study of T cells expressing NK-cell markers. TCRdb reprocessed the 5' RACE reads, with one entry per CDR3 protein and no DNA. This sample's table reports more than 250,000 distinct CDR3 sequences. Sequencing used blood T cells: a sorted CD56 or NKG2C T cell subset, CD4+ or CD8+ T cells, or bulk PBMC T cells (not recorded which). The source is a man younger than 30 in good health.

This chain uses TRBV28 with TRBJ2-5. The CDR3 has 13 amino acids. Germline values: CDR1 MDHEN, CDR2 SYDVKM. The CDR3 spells CASQAGDLETQYF.

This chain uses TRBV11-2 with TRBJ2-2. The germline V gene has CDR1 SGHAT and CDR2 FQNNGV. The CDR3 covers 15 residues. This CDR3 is CASSLDDLNTGELFF.

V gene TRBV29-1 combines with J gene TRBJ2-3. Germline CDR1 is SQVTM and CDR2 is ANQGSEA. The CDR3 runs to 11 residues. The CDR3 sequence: CSVVSGDTQYF.

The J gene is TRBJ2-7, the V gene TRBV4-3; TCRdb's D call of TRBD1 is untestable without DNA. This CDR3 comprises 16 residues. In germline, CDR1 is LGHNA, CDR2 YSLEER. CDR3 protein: CASSQEANKGTYEQYF.

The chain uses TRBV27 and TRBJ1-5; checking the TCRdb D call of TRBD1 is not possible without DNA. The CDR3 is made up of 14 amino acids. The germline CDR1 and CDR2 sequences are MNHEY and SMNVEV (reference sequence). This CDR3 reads CASRQQGGSQPQHF.

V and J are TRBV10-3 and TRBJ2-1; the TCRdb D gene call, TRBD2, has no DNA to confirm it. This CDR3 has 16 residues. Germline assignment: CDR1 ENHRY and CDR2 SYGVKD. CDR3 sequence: CAITKNGLAGLNEQFF.

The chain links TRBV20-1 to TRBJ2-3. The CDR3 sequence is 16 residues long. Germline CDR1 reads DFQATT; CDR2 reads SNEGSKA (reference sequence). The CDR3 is CSARDRKTASTDTQYF.

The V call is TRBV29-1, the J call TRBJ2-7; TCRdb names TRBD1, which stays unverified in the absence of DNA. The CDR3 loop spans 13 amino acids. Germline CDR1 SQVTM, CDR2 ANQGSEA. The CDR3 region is CSGSTGTAYEQYF.

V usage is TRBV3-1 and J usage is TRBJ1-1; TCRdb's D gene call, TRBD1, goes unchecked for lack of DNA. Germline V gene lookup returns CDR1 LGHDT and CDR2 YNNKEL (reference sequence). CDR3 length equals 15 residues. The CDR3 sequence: CASSNRDRLNTEAFF.

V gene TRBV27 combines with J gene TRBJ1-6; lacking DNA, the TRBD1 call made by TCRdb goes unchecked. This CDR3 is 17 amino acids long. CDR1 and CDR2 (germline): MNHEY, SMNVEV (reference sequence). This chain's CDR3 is CASSLSRGRDTNSPLHF.

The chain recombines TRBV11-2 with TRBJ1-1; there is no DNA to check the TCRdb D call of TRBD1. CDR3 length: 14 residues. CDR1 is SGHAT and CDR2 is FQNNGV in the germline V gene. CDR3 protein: CASSFTTGNTEAFF.

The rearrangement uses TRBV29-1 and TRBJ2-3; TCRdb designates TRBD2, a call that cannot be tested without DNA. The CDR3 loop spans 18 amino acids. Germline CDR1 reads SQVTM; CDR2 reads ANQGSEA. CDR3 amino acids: CSVEGVASGSVSTDTQYF.

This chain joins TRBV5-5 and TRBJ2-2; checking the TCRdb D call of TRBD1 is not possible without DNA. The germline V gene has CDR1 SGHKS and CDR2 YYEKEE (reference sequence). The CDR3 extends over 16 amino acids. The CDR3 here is CASSLSAQGVTGELFF. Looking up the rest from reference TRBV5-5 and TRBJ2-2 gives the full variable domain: DAGVTQSPTHLIKTRGQQVTLRCSPISGHKSVSWYQQVLGQGPQFIFQYYEKEERGRGNFPDRFSARQFPNYSSELNVNALLLGDSALYLCASSLSAQGVTGELFFGEGSRLTVL.

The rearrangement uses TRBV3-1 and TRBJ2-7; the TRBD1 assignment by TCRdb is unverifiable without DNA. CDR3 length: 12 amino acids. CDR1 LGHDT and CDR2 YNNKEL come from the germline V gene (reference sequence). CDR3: CASSQDARGQYF.

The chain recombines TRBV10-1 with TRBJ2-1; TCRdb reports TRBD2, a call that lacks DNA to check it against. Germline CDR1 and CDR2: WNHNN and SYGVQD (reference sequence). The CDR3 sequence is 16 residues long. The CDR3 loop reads CASSEVGGRAPNEQFF.

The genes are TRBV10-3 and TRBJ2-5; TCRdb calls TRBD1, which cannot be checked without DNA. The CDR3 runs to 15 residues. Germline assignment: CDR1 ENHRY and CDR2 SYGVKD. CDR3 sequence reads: CAISGGQDLRETQYF.

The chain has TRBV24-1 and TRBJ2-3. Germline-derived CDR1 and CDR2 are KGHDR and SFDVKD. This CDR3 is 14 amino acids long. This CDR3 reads CATSLGTSTDTQYF.

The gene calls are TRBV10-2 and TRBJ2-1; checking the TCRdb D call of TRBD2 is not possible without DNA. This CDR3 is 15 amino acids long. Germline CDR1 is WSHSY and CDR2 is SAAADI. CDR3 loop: CASSASSGSLNEQFF.

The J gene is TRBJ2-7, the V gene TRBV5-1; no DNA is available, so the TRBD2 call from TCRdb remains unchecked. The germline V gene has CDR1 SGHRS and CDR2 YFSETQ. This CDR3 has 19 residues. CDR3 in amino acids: CASSPILNTGTSGSYEQYF.

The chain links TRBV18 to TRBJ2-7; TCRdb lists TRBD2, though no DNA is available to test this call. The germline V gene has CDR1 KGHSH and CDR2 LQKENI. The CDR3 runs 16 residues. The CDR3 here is CASSPGTSGRVDEQYF.

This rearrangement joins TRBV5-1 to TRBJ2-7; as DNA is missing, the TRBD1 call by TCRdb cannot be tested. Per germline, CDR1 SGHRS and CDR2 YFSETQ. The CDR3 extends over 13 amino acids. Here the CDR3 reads CASNAGVAYEQYF.

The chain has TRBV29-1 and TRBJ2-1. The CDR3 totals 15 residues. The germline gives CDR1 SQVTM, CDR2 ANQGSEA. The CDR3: CSAERYKLYYNEQFF.

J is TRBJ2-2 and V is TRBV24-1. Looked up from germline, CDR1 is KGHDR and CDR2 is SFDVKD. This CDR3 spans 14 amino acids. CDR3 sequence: CATEQPGNTGELFF.

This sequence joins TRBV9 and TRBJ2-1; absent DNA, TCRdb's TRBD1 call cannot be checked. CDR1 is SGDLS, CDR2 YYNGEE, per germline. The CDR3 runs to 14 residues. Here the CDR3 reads CASRPGQSFNEQFF.

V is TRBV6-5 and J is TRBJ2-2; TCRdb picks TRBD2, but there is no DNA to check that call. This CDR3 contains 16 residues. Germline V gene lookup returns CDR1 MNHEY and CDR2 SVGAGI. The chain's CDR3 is CASSSRLAGGTGELFF.

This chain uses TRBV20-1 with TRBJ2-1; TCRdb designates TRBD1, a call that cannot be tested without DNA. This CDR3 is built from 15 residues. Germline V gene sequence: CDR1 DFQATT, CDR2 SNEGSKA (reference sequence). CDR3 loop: CSARDGQGASNEQFF.

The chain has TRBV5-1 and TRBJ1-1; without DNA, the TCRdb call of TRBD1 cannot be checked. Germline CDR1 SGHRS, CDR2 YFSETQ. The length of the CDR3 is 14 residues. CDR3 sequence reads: CASQEEGRNTEAFF.

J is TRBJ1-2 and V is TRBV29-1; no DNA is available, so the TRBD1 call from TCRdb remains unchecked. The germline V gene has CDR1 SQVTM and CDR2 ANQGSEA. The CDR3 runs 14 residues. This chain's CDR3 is CSVEAGGSNYGYTF.